The TCR beta chain under discussion was sequenced for a study of shared clonotypes between healthy human individuals. The assay was immunoSEQ multiplex PCR, and TCRdb's table has in-frame clones only and misses some. This sample carries about 520,000 clones, more than 65% of them seen once, and the ten largest clones take 9.5% to 15%. Trimming removed 2 bases at V and 5 bases at J, with 18 bases between. There are 16 residues in the CDR3. The germline CDR1 and CDR2 sequences are ENHRY and SYGVKD. Sequencing input: PBMCs. This TCR was sampled from a woman between 40 and 55 years old in good health. Some clones in this sample may be carry-over from other donors' samples. This rearrangement joins TRBV10-3 to TRBJ1-1; tentatively, D is TRBD1 (5 bases). In nucleotides, the CDR3 is TGTGCCATCAGTGAGAGGGGACGGAAATTGGGAACTGAAGCTTTCTTT. It translates to CAISERGRKLGTEAFF.